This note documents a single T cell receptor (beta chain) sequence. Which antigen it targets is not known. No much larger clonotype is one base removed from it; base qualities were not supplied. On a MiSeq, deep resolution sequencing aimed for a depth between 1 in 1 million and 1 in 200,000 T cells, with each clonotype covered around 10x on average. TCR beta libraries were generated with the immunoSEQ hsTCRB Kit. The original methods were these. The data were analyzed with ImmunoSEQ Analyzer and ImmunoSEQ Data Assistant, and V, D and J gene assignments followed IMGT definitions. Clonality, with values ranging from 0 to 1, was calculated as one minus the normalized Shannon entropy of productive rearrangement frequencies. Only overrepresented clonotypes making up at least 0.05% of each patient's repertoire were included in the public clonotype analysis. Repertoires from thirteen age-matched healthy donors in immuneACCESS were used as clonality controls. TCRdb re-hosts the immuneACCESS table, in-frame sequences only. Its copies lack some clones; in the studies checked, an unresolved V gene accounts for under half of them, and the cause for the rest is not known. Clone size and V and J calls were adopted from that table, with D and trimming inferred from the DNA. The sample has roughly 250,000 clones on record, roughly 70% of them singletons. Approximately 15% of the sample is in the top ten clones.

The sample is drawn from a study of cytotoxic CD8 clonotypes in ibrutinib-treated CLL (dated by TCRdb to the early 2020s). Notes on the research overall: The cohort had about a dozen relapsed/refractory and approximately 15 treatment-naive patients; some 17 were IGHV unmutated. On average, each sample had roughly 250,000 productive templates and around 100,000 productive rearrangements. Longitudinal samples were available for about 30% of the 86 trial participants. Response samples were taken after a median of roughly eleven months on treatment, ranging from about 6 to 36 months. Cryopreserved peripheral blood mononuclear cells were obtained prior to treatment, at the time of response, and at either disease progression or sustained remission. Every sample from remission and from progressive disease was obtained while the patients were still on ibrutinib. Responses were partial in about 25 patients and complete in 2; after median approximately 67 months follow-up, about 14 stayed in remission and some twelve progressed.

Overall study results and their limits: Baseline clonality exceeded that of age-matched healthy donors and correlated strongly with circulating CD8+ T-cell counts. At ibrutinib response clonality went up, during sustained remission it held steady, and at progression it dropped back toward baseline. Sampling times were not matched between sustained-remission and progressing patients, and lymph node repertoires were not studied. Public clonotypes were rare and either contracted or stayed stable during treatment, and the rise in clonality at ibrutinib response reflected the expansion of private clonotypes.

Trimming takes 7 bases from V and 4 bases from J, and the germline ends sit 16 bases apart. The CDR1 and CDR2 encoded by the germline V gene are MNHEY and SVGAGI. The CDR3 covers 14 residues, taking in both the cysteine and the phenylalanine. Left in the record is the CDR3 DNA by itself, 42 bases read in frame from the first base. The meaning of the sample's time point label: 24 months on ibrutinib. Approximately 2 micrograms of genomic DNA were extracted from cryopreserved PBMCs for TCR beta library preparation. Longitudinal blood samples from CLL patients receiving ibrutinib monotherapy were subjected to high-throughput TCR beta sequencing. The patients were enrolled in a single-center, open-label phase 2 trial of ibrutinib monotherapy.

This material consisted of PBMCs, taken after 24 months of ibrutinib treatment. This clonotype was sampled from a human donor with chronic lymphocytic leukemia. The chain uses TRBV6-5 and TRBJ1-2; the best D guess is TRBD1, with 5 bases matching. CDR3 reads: CASTQGATIYGYTF. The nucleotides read TGTGCCAGCACCCAGGGAGCTACGATCTATGGCTACACCTTC.